Listed below are T cell receptor beta chains from one sample, sequenced in a study of blood T cell repertoires in COVID-19. Repertoires were generated with immunoSEQ multiplex PCR, while TCRdb's copy carries only in-frame clones and drops some. The sample lists a few hundred thousand clones; roughly 89% were seen once. The sequencing input was PBMCs or T cells enriched from blood (not recorded which). The receptor set was obtained from a woman between 18 and 29 years old who had recovered from COVID-19. The CDR3 runs from the conserved cysteine through the conserved F or W. D genes are given only for firm matches. Not every row has a clone size; where given, it reads once, few, many or a size class.

v_call	j_call	d_call	clone_size	cdr3_nt	cdr3_aa
TRBV6-4	TRBJ2-1	NA	NA	TGTGCCAGCAGTGTTGAGGAGAACAATGAGCAGTTCTTC	CASSVEENNEQFF
TRBV11-3	TRBJ1-2	NA	NA	TGTGCCAGCAGCGAGAGGCGGGGGCAGAGTGGCTACACCTTC	CASSERRGQSGYTF
TRBV6-2/TRBV6-3	TRBJ1-1	TRBD1	NA	TGTGCCAGCAGTTCGCGGGACAGCCTGAACACTGAAGCTTTCTTT	CASSSRDSLNTEAFF
TRBV5-1	TRBJ2-7	TRBD1	NA	TGCGCCAGCAGGGACAGGGCAGCCTACGAGCAGTACTTC	CASRDRAAYEQYF
TRBV11-2	TRBJ2-5	TRBD1	NA	TGTGCCAGCAGGAGGACAGGGGGTGGGGAGACCCAGTACTTC	CASRRTGGGETQYF
TRBV28	TRBJ1-5	NA	NA	TGTGCCAGCAGTTTTAACTCTGATAATCAGCCCCAGCATTTT	CASSFNSDNQPQHF
TRBV14	TRBJ2-1	NA	NA	TGTGCCAGCAGCCAAACTTTGGGGGCAGGGTCCTACAATGAGCAGTTCTTC	CASSQTLGAGSYNEQFF
TRBV12-3/TRBV12-4	TRBJ1-2	NA	NA	TGTGCCAGCAGTTTCTCTTCTGATGGCTACACCTTC	CASSFSSDGYTF
TRBV30	TRBJ1-2	NA	NA	TGTGCCTGGAGAAGGGGTGTCTATGGCTACACCTTC	CAWRRGVYGYTF
TRBV5-1	TRBJ2-3	TRBD2	NA	TGCGCCAGCAACCTCGGGGGGGCTCTAAGCACAGATACGCAGTATTTT	CASNLGGALSTDTQYF
TRBV6-2/TRBV6-3	TRBJ1-2	TRBD1	NA	TGTGCCAGCAGTTCCCGACAGGGCTTTAACTATGGCTACACCTTC	CASSSRQGFNYGYTF
TRBV5-5	TRBJ1-5	NA	NA	TGTGCCAGCAGCTTGTCCAGGGGCAATCAGCCCCAGCATTTT	CASSLSRGNQPQHF
TRBV9	TRBJ2-1	NA	NA	TGTGCCAGCAGGAGGGACAGTGGACTAGCCGCAGGTTTCGATGAGCAGTTCTTC	CASRRDSGLAAGFDEQFF
TRBV27	TRBJ2-3	NA	NA	TGTGCCAGCAGTCCAGGGGGAGCGGGAGAAGATACGCAGTATTTT	CASSPGGAGEDTQYF
TRBV29-1	TRBJ2-2	NA	NA	TGCAGCGTTCGAGACAGCAACACCGGGGAGCTGTTTTTT	CSVRDSNTGELFF
TRBV30	TRBJ2-5	NA	NA	TGTGCCTGGAGTGTAATCAGGGGACGAGGTAGTGTTAAGGCAGAGACCCAGTACTTC	CAWSVIRGRGSVKAETQYF
TRBV28	TRBJ1-5	NA	NA	TGTGCCAGCAGCCGGACAGACTTCAATCAGCCCCAGCATTTT	CASSRTDFNQPQHF
TRBV7-2	TRBJ2-1	NA	few	TGTGCCAGCAGCTTAGGCCACGGACTCATGGTGCAGTTCTTC	CASSLGHGLMVQFF
TRBV7-2	TRBJ2-3	NA	NA	TGTGCCAGCAGCCTACTACTCAGCACAGATACGCAGTATTTT	CASSLLLSTDTQYF
TRBV9	TRBJ2-1	TRBD1	NA	TGTGCCAGCAGCGAACGACAGGGTCCCAATGAGCAGTTCTTC	CASSERQGPNEQFF
TRBV18	TRBJ2-7	NA	NA	TGTGCCAGCTCACCGGAGGGCCCGTACGAGCAGTACTTC	CASSPEGPYEQYF
TRBV7-2	TRBJ1-1	TRBD1	few	TGTGCCAGCAGCGCCCAGGGGGCTTCTGAAGCTTTCTTT	CASSAQGASEAFF
TRBV19	TRBJ2-2	TRBD1	once	TGTGCCAGTAGTATCGGGACAGGTGACCGGGAGCTGTTTTTT	CASSIGTGDRELFF
TRBV27	TRBJ2-7	NA	NA	TGTGCCAGCAGTTTGCGCGACAGCTACGAGCAGTACTTC	CASSLRDSYEQYF
TRBV27	TRBJ2-5	NA	NA	TGTGCCATCGGAGATCAAGAGACCCAGTACTTC	CAIGDQETQYF
TRBV5-1	TRBJ1-6	NA	NA	TGCGCCAGCAGCCCGGACACGTTACAGTCCCTCCACTTT	CASSPDTLQSLHF
TRBV5-5	TRBJ2-5	NA	once	TGTGCCAGCAGCTTGGGTTTAACAGTTCAAGAGACCCAGTACTTC	CASSLGLTVQETQYF
TRBV2	TRBJ1-1	NA	many	TGTGCCAGCAGTGAGAGTTACAGGGCCACTGAAGCTTTCTTT	CASSESYRATEAFF
TRBV5-1	TRBJ1-2	TRBD1	NA	TGCGCCAGCAGCTTGGATACAGGGGTAAGAGGCTACACCTTC	CASSLDTGVRGYTF
TRBV10-3	TRBJ2-3	NA	NA	TGTGCCATCAGTGAGTCTGGGGGGGCTGGGGCAGATACGCAGTATTTT	CAISESGGAGADTQYF
TRBV10-3	TRBJ1-2	TRBD1	NA	TGTGCCATCACCGCGGGGACAGGGCTTAACTATGGCTACACCTTC	CAITAGTGLNYGYTF
TRBV5-4	TRBJ2-2	TRBD1	NA	TGTGCCAGCAGCTTGGGCGGGACAGGGTCCGGGGAGCTGTTTTTT	CASSLGGTGSGELFF
TRBV18	TRBJ2-1	TRBD2	NA	TGTGCCAGCTCACCCCGGACTAGCGGGAGTTCCTACAATGAGCAGTTCTTC	CASSPRTSGSSYNEQFF
TRBV4-3	TRBJ2-7	TRBD2	NA	TGCGCCAGCAGCCAGAAAATCGGGACTAGCGGACCTTACGAGCAGTACTTC	CASSQKIGTSGPYEQYF
TRBV12-5	TRBJ1-1	TRBD1	NA	TGTGCTAGTGGCCCAACGACAGGGTTCACTGAAGCTTTCTTT	CASGPTTGFTEAFF
TRBV5-6	TRBJ1-4	TRBD1	NA	TGTGCCAGCAGCTATACACCGGGACAGGGACAAAAACTGTTTTTT	CASSYTPGQGQKLFF
TRBV9	TRBJ2-1	TRBD2	once	TGTGCCAGCAGCCCCCCGTTGGGGGGCGGGGGGCTCTCCTACAATGAGCAGTTCTTC	CASSPPLGGGGLSYNEQFF